This record covers a single T cell receptor beta chain. This specimen belongs to a study of T cell changes during pregnancy in multiple sclerosis. The germline gives CDR1 SGHDT, CDR2 YYEEEE. There are 14 residues in the CDR3. The V end lost 2 bases, the J end lost 8 bases, and 14 bases lay between the germline ends. Here immunoSEQ multiplex PCR was the method, and the copy in TCRdb shows in-frame clones only, minus some. In the table there are around 21,000 clones, around 85% of which are singletons. The origin of this receptor is a female donor in good health, enrolled as a control in a pregnancy study. This chain joins TRBV5-6 and TRBJ1-5; TRBD1 might be the D (6 bases). The sequencing here drew on CD8+ T cells from peripheral blood mononuclear cells, taken after pregnancy. The CDR3 reads CASSLSTGMKPQHF. CDR3 bases: TGTGCCAGCAGCTTAAGTACAGGGATGAAGCCCCAGCATTTT.